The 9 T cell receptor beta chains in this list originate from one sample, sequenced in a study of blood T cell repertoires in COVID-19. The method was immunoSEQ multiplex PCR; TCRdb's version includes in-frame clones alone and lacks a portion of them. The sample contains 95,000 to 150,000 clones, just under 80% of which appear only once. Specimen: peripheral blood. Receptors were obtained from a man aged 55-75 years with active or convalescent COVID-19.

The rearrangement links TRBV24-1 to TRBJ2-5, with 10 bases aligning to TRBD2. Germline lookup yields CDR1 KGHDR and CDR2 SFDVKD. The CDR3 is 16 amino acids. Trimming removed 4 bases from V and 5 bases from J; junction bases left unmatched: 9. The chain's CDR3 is CATSDRSGRAVETQYF. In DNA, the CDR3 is TGTGCCACCAGTGACAGGAGCGGGAGGGCGGTGGAGACCCAGTACTTC.

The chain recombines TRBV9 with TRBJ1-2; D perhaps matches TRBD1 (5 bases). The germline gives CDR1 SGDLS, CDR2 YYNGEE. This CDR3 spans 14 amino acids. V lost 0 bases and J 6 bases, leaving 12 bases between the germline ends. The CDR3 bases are TGTGCCAGCAGCGTAGCAAGAGGGGAGGATGGCTACACCTTC. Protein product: CASSVARGEDGYTF.

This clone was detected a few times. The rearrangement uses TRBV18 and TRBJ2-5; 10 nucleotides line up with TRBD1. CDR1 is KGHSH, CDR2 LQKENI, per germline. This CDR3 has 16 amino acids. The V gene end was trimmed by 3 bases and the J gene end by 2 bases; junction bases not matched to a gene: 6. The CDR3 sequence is CASSPLGQGTQETQYF. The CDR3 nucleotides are TGTGCCAGCTCACCTTTGGGACAGGGGACACAAGAGACCCAGTACTTC.

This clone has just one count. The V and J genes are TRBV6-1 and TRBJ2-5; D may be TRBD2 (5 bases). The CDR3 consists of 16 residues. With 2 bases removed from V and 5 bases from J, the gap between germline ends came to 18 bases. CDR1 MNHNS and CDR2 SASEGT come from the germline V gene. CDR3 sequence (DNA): TGTGCCAGCAGTGAAATGGGTGGTGGGCGGGCGGAGACCCAGTACTTC. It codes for CASSEMGGGRAETQYF.

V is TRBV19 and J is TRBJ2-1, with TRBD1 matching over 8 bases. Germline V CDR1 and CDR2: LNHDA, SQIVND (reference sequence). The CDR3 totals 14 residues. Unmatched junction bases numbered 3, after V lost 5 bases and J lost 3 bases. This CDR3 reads CASSFGQGYNEQFF. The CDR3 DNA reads TGTGCCAGTAGTTTCGGACAGGGCTACAATGAGCAGTTCTTC.

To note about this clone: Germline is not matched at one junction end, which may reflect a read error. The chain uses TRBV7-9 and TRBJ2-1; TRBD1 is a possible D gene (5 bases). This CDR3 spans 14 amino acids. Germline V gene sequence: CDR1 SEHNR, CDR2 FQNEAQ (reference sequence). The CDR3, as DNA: TGTGCCAGCACCTTACAGGTGTTTTACAATGAGCAGTTCTTC. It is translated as CASTLQVFYNEQFF.

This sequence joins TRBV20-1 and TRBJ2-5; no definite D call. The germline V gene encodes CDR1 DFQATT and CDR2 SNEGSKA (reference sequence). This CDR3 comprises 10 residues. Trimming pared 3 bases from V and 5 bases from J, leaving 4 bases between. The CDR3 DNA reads TGCAGTGCTAGGCGGGAGACCCAGTACTTC. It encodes CSARRETQYF.

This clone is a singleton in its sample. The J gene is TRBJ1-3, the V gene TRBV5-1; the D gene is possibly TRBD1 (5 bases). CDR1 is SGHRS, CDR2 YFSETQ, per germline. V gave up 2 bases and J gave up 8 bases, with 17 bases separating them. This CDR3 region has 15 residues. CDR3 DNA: TGCGCCAGCAGCTTCGGACAACAGGTGGTGGACACCATATATTTT. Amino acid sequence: CASSFGQQVVDTIYF. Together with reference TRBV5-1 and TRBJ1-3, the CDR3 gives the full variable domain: KAGVTQTPRYLIKTRGQQVTLSCSPISGHRSVSWYQQTPGQGLQFLFEYFSETQRNKGNFPGRFSGRQFSNSRSEMNVSTLELGDSALYLCASSFGQQVVDTIYFGEGSWLTVV.

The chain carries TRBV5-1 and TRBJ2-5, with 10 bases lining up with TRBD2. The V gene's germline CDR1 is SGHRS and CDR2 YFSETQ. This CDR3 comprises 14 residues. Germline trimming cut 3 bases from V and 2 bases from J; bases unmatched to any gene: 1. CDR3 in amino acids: CASSSTSGQETQYF. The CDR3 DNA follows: TGCGCCAGCAGCTCGACTAGCGGGCAAGAGACCCAGTACTTC.